This entry lists 10 T cell receptor beta chains sequenced from one sample in a study of T cell changes during pregnancy in multiple sclerosis. Libraries were prepared by immunoSEQ multiplex PCR; TCRdb keeps only in-frame clonotypes and omits some of them. The sample has tens of thousands of clones, 90% to 95% seen once; the top ten hold over 0.65%. Sequenced here: CD4+ T cells from peripheral blood mononuclear cells, sampled in the second trimester of pregnancy. The source is a female donor in good health, enrolled as a control in a pregnancy study.

CDR3 in DNA: TGTGCCAGCAGTTCGACAGGGGCGGGAAACATTCAGTACTTC. It specifies CASSSTGAGNIQYF. The chain employs TRBV2 and TRBJ2-4; 8 bases are a match to TRBD1. The CDR3 spans 14 residues. The V segment lost 5 bases and the J segment 6 bases; nucleotides outside the gene matches: 6. Per germline, CDR1 SNHLY and CDR2 FYNNEI. The whole variable domain, remainder taken from reference TRBV2 and TRBJ2-4, is EPEVTQTPSHQVTQMGQEVILRCVPISNHLYFYWYRQILGQKVEFLVSFYNNEISEKSEIFDDQFSVERPDGSNFTLKIRSTKLEDSAMYFCASSSTGAGNIQYFGAGTRLSVL.

The chain couples TRBV2 to TRBJ1-6; 8 bases are shared with TRBD1. J gave up 12 bases and V 11 bases, and 9 bases lay outside the gene matches. Per the germline V gene, CDR1 is SNHLY and CDR2 is FYNNEI. The CDR3 is 12 residues long. CDR3 sequence reads: CAGRTGYGPLHF. Written as DNA, the CDR3 is TGTGCCGGGAGGACAGGGTATGGACCCCTCCACTTT.

In this sample, this clone turned up once. The gene calls are TRBV5-4 and TRBJ1-5; TRBD1 might be the D (6 bases). The CDR3 extends over 15 amino acids. CDR1 and CDR2 (germline): SGHNT, YYREEE (reference sequence). The ends were cut back, 7 bases at V and 0 bases at J, with 14 bases in the middle. The CDR3 loop is CASQQGPYSNQPQHF. As DNA, the CDR3 is TGTGCCAGCCAACAGGGCCCGTATAGCAATCAGCCCCAGCATTTT.

This chain connects TRBV5-1 to TRBJ2-3; D call uncertain. Trimming stripped 4 bases from V and 6 bases from J, with 9 bases between. CDR1 SGHRS and CDR2 YFSETQ come from the germline V gene. This CDR3 contains 12 residues. This CDR3 reads CASSPDFDTQYF. The CDR3 coding sequence is TGCGCCAGCAGCCCCGACTTCGATACGCAGTATTTT.

This clone occurred a few times. The CDR3 DNA sequence: TGTGCCAGTAGTAAGGGACAGGAAACACTTCAGCCCCAGCATTTT. It translates to CASSKGQETLQPQHF. The chain combines TRBV19 with TRBJ1-5; 8 nucleotides match TRBD1. CDR1 is LNHDA and CDR2 is SQIVND in the germline V gene (reference sequence). The CDR3 consists of 15 residues. The ends lost 4 bases at V and 6 bases at J; junction bases unmatched: 8.

The chain has TRBV7-3 and TRBJ2-1; possibly TRBD2 for D (5 bases). Germline assignment: CDR1 SGHTA and CDR2 FQGTGA. Trimming took off 3 bases at V and 2 bases at J, with 11 bases between the two ends. This CDR3 comprises 15 residues. The CDR3 DNA is TGTGCCAGCAGCTTTAAAACGGGGACCTACAATGAGCAGTTCTTC. Its translation is CASSFKTGTYNEQFF.

V usage is TRBV18 and J usage is TRBJ2-3; 11 bases are a match to TRBD2. V lost 3 bases and J lost 4; bases outside the gene matches: 3. The germline V gene encodes CDR1 KGHSH and CDR2 LQKENI. The CDR3 loop spans 15 amino acids. CDR3 bases: TGTGCCAGCTCACCTAGCGGGGGGGCCCCAGATACGCAGTATTTT. Translating it yields CASSPSGGAPDTQYF.

The CDR3 DNA is TGTGCCAGCTCACCGATTGGCGGACAGGGGGCTGCAGGGGCCAACGTCCTGACTTTC. Translated: CASSPIGGQGAAGANVLTF. This chain links TRBV18 with TRBJ2-6, with 11 positions matching TRBD1. Germline V gene data show CDR1 as KGHSH and CDR2 as LQKENI. The CDR3 extends over 19 amino acids. The V segment lost 3 bases and the J segment 4 bases; nucleotides outside the gene matches: 11.

V usage is TRBV6-5 and J usage is TRBJ1-2; 9 bases match TRBD1. The germline V gene encodes CDR1 MNHEY and CDR2 SVGAGI. V lost 6 bases and J lost 8; bases outside the gene matches: 10. The CDR3 sequence is 14 residues long. The CDR3, as DNA: TGTGCCAGCAGAGGGACAGGGAGGAAACTCGGCTACACCTTC. This sequence encodes CASRGTGRKLGYTF.

This chain joins TRBV6-1 and TRBJ1-1, with D uncertain. Trimming shortened V by 5 bases and J by 3 bases, and 10 bases separated the two germline ends. The CDR3 consists of 13 residues. Germline CDR1 is MNHNS and CDR2 is SASEGT. CDR3 coding DNA: TGTGCCAGCAGTTATGGACTTGACACTGAAGCTTTCTTT. Translating gives CASSYGLDTEAFF.